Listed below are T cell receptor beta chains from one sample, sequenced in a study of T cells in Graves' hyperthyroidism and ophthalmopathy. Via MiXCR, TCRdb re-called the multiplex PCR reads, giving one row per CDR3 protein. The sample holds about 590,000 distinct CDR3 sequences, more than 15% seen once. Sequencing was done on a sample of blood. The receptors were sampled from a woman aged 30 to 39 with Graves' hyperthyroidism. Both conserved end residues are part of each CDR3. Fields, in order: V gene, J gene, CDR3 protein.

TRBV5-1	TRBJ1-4	CASSWTKSINEKLFF
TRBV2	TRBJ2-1	CASSAMGLAMNEQFF
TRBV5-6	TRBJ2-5	CASSSPGGGGETQYF
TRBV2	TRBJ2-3	CASAGAGGTDTQYF
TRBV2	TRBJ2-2	CASSGQGINTGELFF
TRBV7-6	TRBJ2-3	CTSSLDLGDTQYF
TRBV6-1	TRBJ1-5	CASPPPYLGMGRNSNQPQHF
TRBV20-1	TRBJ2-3	CSASRSPGLAGTLGTDTQYF
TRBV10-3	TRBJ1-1	CAISESSPGQGRRGTEAFF
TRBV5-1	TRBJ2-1	CASSLESPFYNEQFF
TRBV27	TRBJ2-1	CASSLSGTSGYSYNEQFF
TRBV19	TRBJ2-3	CASSMSGILADTQYF
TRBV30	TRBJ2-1	CAWAISGANEQFF
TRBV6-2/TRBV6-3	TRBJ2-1	CASRVAGAKDEQFF
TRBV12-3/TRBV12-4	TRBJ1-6	CASSLNSPLHF